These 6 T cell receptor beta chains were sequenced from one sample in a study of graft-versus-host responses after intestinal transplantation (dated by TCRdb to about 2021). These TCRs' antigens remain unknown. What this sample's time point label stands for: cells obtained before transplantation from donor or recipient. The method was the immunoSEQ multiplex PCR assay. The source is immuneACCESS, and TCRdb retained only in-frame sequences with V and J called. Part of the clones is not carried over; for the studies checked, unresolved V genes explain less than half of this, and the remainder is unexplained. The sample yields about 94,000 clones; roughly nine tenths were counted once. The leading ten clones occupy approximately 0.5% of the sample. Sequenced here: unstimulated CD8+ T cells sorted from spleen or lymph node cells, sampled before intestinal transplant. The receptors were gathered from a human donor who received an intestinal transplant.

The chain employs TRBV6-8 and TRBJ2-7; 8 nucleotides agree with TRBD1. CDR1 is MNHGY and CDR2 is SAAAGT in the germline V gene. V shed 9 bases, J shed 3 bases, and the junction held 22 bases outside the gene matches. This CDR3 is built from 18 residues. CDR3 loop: CARKHIRDRTSNFYEQYF. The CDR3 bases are TGTGCCAGAAAACACATCCGGGACAGGACCTCCAATTTCTACGAGCAGTACTTC.

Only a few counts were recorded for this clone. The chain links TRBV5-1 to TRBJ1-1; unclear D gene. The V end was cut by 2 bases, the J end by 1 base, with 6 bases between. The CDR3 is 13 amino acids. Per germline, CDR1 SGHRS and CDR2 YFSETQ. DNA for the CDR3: TGCGCCAGCAGCTTAACAGAGAACACTGAAGCTTTCTTT. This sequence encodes CASSLTENTEAFF.

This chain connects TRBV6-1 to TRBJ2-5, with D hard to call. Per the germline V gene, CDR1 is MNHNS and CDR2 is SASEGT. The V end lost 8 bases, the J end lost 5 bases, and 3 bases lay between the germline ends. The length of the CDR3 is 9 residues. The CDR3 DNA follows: TGTGCCAGCGCGGAGACCCAGTACTTC. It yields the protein CASAETQYF.

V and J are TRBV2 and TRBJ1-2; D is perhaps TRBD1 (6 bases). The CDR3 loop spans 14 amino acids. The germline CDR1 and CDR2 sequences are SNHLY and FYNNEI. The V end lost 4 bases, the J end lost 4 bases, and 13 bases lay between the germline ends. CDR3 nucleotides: TGTGCCAGCAGTGCCGGGGGCGGGGGCTATGGCTACACCTTC. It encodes CASSAGGGGYGYTF.

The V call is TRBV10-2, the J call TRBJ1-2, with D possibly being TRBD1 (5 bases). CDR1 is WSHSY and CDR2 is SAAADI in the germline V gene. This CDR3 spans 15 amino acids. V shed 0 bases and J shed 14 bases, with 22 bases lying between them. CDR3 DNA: TGCGCCAGCAGTGAGTCTGACAGATCAACTATGGCTAGGACCTTC. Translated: CASSESDRSTMARTF.

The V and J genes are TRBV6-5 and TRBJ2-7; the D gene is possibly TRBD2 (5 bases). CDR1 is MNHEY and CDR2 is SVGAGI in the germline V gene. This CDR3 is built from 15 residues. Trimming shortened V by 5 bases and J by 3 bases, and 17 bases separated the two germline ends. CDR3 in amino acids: CASSPDGENYYEQYF. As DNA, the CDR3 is TGTGCCAGCAGTCCCGACGGGGAAAATTACTACGAGCAGTACTTC.